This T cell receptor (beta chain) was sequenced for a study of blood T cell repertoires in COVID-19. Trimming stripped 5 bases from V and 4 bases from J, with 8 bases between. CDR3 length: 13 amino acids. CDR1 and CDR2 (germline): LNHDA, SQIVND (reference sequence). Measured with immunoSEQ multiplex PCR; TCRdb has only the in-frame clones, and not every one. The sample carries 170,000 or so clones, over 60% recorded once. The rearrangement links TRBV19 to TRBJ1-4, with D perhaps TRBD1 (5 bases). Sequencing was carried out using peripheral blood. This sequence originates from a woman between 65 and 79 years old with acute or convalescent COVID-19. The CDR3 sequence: CASSRGDNEKLFF. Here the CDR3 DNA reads TGTGCCAGTAGTCGGGGGGATAATGAAAAACTGTTTTTT. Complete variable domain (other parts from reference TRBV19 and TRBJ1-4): DGGITQSPKYLFRKEGQNVTLSCEQNLNHDAMYWYRQDPGQGLRLIYYSQIVNDFQKGDIAEGYSVSREKKESFPLTVTSAQKNPTAFYLCASSRGDNEKLFFGSGTQLSVL.